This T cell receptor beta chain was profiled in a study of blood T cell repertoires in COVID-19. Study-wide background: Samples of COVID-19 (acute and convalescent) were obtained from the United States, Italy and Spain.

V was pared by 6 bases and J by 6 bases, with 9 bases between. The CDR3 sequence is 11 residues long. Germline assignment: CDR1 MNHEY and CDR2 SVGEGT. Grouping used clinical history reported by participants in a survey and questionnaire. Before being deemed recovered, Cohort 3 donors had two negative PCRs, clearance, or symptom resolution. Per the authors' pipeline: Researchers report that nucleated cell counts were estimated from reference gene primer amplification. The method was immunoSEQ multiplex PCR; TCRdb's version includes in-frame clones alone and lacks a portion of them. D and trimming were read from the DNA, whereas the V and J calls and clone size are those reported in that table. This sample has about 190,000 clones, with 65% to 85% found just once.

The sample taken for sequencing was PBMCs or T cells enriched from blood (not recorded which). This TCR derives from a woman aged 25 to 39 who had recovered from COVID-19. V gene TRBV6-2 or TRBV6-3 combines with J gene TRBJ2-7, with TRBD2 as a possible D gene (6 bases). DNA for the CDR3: TGTGCCAGCAGCACTAGCTCCGAGCAGTACTTC. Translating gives CASSTSSEQYF.